This TCR beta chain comes out of a study of T cell repertoires in cytomegalovirus infection. Study-wide background: Matching HLA type and CMV infection were both indicated by public TCR beta signatures. Points from the study as a whole: HLA-C-restricted CMV-specific TCR beta clonotypes prevailed in the ex vivo response. Carriers of CMV plus the relevant HLA were identified by cumulative public TCR beta family frequency.

Worth noting for this clonotype: The antigen remains unidentified.

The CDR3 covers 15 residues. Germline CDR1 reads KGHDR; CDR2 reads SFDVKD. The V and J ends lost 0 bases and 4 bases respectively, with 10 bases between them. Each CDR3 protein gets one entry after TCRdb re-called the reads with MiXCR. The data hold roughly 230,000 distinct CDR3 sequences, with more than 9% observed a single time. The sequencing sample was made of PBMCs. This sequence joins TRBV24-1 and TRBJ2-3, with D tentatively TRBD2 (5 bases). The receptor was derived from a human donor in good health (CMV status not recorded). Some clones in this sample may be carry-over from other donors' samples. The CDR3 loop reads CATSDLRRASDTQYF. The CDR3 DNA reads TGTGCCACCAGTGATTTGAGGCGGGCCTCAGATACGCAGTATTTT.